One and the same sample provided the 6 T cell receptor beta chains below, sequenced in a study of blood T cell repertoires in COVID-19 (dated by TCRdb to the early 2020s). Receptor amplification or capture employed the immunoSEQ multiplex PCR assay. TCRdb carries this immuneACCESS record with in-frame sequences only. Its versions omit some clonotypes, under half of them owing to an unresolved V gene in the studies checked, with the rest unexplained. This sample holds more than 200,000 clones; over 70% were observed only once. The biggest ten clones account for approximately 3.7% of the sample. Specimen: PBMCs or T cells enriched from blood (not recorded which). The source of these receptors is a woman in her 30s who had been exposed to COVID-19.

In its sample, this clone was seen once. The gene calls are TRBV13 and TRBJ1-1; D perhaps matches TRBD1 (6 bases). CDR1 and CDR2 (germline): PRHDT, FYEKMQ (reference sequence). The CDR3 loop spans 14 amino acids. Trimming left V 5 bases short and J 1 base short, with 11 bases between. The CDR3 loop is CASSLGHPNTEAFF. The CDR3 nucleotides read TGTGCCAGCAGCCTGGGACACCCGAACACTGAAGCTTTCTTT. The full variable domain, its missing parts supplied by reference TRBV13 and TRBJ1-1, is AAGVIQSPRHLIKEKRETATLKCYPIPRHDTVYWYQQGPGQDPQFLISFYEKMQSDKGSIPDRFSAQQFSDYHSELNMSSLELGDSALYFCASSLGHPNTEAFFGQGTRLTVV.

The CDR3 is CASSQDLGRRRQPQHF. As DNA, the CDR3 is TGTGCCAGCAGCCAAGATCTGGGCAGACGAAGACAGCCCCAGCATTTT. V and J are TRBV4-2 and TRBJ1-5, with unresolved D. The CDR3 length is 16 residues. Germline lookup yields CDR1 LGHNA and CDR2 YNFKEQ. Trimming removed 0 bases from V and 7 bases from J, with 16 bases in between.

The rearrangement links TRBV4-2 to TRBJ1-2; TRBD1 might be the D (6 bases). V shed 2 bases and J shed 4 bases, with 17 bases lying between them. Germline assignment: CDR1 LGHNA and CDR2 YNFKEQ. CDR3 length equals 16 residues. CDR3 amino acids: CASSQSRTVSLYGYTF. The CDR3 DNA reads TGTGCCAGCAGCCAATCCCGGACAGTATCCCTCTATGGCTACACCTTC.

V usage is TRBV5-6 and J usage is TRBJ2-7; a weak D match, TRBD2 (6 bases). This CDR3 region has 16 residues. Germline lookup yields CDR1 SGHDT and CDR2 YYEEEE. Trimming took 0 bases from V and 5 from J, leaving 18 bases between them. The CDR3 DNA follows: TGTGCCAGCAGCTTGGCCCCGCTAGCGAGGTCCAACGAGCAGTACTTC. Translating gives CASSLAPLARSNEQYF.

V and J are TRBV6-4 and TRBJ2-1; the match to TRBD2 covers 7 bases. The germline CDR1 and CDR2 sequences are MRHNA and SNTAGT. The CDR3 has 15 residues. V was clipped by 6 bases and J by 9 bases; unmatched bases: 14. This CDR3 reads CASSVGGPLLGEQFF. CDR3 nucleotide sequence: TGTGCCAGCAGCGTGGGAGGGCCATTATTGGGTGAGCAGTTCTTC.

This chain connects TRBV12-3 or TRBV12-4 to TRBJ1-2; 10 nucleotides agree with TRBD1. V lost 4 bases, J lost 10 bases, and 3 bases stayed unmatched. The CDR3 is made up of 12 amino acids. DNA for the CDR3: TGTGCCAGCAGTTGGGGGACAGGGGACTACACCTTC. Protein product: CASSWGTGDYTF.